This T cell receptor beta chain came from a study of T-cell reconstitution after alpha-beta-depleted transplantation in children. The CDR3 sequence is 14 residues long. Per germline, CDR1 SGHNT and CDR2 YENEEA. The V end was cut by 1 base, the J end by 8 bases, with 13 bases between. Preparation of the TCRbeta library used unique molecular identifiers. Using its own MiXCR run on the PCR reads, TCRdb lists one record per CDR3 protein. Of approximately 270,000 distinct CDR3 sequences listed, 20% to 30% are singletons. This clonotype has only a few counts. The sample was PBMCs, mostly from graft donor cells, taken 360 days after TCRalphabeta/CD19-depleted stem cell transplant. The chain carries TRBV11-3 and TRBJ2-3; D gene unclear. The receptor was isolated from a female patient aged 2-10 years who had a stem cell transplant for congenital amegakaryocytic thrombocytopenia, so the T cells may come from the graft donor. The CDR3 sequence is CASSLGSSSGTQYF. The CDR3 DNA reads TGTGCCAGCAGCTTAGGATCTTCCTCGGGTACGCAGTATTTT.